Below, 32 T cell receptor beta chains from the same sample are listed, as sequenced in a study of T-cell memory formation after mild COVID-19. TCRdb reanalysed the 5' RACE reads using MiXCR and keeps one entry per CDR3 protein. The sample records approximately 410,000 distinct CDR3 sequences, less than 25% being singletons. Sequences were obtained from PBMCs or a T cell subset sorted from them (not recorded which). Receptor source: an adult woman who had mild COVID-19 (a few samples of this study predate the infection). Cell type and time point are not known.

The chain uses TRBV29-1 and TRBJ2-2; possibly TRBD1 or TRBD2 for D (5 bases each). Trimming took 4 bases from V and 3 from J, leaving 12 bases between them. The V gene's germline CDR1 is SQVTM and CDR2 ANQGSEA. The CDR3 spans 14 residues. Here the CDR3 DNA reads TGCAGCGTTGCAGGGAGAGGGGACACCGGGGAGCTGTTTTTT. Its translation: CSVAGRGDTGELFF.

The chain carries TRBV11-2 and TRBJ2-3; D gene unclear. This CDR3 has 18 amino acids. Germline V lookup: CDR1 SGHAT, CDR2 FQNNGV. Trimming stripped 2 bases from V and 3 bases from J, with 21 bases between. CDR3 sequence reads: CASSLIPGRVGRTDTQYF. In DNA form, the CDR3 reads TGTGCCAGCAGCTTAATACCGGGCCGTGTGGGTAGGACAGATACGCAGTATTTT. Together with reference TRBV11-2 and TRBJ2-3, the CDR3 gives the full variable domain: EAGVAQSPRYKIIEKRQSVAFWCNPISGHATLYWYQQILGQGPKLLIQFQNNGVVDDSQLPKDRFSAERLKGVDSTLKIQPAKLEDSAVYLCASSLIPGRVGRTDTQYFGPGTRLTVL.

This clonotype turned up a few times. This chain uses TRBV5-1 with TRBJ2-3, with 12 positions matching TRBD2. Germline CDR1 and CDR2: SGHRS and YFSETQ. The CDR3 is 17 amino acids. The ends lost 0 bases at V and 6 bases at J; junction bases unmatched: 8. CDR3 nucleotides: TGCGCCAGCAGCTTGGCCCAGACTAGCGGGAGTGTTGATACGCAGTATTTT. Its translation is CASSLAQTSGSVDTQYF.

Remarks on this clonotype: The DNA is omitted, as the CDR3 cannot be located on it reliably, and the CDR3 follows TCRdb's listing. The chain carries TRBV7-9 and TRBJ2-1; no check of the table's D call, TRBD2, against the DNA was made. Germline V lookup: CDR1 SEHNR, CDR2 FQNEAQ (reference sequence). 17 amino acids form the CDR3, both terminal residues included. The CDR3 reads CASSLRASVSDDNEQFF.

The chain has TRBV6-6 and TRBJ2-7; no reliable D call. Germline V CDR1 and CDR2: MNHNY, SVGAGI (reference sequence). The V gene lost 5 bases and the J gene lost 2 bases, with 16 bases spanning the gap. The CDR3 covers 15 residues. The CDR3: CASSQTSRVTYEQYF. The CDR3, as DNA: TGTGCCAGCAGTCAGACAAGCCGGGTCACCTACGAGCAGTACTTC.

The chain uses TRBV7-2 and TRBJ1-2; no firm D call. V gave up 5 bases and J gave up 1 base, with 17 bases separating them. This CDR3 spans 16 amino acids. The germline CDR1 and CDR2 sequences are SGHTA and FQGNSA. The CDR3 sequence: CASSDWVTRGNYGYTF. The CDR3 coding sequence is TGTGCCAGCAGCGACTGGGTGACCCGGGGTAACTATGGCTACACCTTC.

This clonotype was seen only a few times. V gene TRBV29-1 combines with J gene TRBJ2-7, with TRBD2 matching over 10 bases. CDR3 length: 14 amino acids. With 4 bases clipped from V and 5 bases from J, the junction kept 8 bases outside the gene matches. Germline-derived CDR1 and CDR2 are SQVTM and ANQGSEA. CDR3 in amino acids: CSVVVSGRADEQYF. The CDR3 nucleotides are TGCAGCGTTGTTGTAAGCGGGAGGGCCGACGAGCAGTACTTC.

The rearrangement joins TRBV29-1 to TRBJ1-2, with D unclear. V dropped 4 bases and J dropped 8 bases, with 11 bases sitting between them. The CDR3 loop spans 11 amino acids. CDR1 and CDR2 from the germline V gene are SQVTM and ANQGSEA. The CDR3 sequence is CSVVALKGYTF. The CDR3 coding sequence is TGCAGCGTTGTGGCATTAAAGGGCTACACCTTC.

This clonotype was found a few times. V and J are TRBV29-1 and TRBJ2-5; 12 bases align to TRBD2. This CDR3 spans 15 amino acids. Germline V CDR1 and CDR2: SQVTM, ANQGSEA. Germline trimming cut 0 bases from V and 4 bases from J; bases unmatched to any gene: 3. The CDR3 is CSVEDLGLAGETQYF. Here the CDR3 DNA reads TGCAGCGTTGAAGATTTGGGACTAGCGGGAGAGACCCAGTACTTC.

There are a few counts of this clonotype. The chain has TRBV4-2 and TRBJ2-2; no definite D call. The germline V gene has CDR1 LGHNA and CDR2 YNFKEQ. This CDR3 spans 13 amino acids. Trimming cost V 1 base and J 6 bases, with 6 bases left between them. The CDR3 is CASSQAESGELFF. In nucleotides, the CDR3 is TGTGCCAGCAGCCAAGCCGAATCCGGGGAGCTGTTTTTT.

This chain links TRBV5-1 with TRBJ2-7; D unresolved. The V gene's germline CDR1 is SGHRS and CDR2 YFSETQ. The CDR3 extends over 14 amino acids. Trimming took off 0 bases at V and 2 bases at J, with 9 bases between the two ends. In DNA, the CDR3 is TGCGCCAGCAGCTTGGCCACGGGTACCTACGAGCAGTACTTC. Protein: CASSLATGTYEQYF.

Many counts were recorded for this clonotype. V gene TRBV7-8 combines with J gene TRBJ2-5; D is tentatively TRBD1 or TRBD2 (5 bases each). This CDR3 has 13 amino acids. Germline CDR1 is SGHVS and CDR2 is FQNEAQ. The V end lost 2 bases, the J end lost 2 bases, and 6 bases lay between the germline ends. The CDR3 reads CASSLWGQETQYF. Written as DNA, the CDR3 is TGTGCCAGCAGCTTATGGGGGCAAGAGACCCAGTACTTC.

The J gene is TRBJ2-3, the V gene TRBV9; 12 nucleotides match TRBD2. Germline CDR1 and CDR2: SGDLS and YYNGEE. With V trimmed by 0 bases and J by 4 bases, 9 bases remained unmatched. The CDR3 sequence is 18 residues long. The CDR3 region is CASSVEGLAGYGPDTQYF. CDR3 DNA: TGTGCCAGCAGCGTAGAGGGACTAGCGGGCTATGGCCCAGATACGCAGTATTTT. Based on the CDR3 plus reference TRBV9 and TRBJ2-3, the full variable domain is DSGVTQTPKHLITATGQRVTLRCSPRSGDLSVYWYQQSLDQGLQFLIQYYNGEERAKGNILERFSAQQFPDLHSELNLSSLELGDSALYFCASSVEGLAGYGPDTQYFGPGTRLTVL.

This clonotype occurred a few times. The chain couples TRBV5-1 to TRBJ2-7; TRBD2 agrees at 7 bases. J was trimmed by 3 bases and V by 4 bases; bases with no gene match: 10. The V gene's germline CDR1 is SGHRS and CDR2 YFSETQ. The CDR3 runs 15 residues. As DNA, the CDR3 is TGCGCCAGCAGCCCCGAGGGGAGCGGGGTCTACGAGCAGTACTTC. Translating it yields CASSPEGSGVYEQYF.

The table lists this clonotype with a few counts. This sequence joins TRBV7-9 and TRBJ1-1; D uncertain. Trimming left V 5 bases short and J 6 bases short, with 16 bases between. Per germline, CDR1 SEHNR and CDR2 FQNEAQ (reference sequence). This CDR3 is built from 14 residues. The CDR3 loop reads CASSETAGSAEAFF. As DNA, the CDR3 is TGTGCCAGCAGCGAGACGGCGGGGTCTGCTGAAGCTTTCTTT.

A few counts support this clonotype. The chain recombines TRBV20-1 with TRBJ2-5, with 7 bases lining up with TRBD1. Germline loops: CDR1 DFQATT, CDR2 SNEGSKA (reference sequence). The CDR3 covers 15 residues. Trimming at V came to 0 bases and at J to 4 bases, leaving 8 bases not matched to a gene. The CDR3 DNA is TGCAGTGCTAGAGATCCAAGGGGGCGATTAGAGACCCAGTACTTC. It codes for CSARDPRGRLETQYF.

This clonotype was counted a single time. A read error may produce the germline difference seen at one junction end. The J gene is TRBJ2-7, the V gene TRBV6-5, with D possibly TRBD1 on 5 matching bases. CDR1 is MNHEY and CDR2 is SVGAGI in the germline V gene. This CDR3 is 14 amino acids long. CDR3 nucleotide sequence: TGTGCCAGCAGTTACGAGACAGCCTCCAACGAGCAGTACTTC. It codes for CASSYETASNEQYF.

The CDR3: CASTVTRGTEAFF. The CDR3 DNA reads as TGTGCCAGCACCGTAACCAGGGGCACTGAAGCTTTCTTT. The genes are TRBV6-5 and TRBJ1-1; possible D gene TRBD1, 6 bases. V gave up 7 bases and J gave up 4 bases, with 13 bases separating them. This CDR3 region has 13 residues. Germline CDR1 and CDR2: MNHEY and SVGAGI.

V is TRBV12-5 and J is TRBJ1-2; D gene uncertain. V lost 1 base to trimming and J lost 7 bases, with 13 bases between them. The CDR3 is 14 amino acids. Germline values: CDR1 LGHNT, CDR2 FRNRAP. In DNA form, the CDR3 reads TGTGCTAGTGGTTTGGGTCGTGGAGTAGGTGGCTACACCTTC. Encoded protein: CASGLGRGVGGYTF.

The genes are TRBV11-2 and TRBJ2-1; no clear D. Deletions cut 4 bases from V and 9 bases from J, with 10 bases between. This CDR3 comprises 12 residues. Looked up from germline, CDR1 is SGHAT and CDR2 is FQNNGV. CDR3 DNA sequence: TGTGCCAGCAGCTCGCTAGAGGCTGAGCAGTTCTTC. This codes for CASSSLEAEQFF.

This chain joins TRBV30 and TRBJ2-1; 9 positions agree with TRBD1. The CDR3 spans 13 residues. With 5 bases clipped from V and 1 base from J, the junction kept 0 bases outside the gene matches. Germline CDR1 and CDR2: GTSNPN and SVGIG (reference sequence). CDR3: CAWDRGSYNEQFF. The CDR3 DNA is TGTGCCTGGGACAGGGGGTCCTACAATGAGCAGTTCTTC. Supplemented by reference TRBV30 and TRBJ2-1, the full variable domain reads SQTIHQWPATLVQPVGSPLSLECTVEGTSNPNLYWYRQAAGRGLQLLFYSVGIGQISSEVPQNLSASRPQDRQFILSSKKLLLSDSGFYLCAWDRGSYNEQFFGPGTRLTVL.

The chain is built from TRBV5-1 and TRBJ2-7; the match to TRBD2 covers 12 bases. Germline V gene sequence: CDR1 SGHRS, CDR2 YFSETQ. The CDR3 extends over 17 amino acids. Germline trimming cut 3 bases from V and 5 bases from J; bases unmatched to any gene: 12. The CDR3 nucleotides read TGCGCCAGCAGCTGGAGACTAGCGGGGGCCGGGCGACACGAGCAGTACTTC. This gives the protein CASSWRLAGAGRHEQYF.

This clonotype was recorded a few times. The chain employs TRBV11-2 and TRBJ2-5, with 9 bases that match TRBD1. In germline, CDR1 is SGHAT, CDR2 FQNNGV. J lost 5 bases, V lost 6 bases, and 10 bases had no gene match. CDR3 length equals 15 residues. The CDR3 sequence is CASSEGQGPWETQYF. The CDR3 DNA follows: TGTGCCAGCAGTGAAGGACAGGGGCCGTGGGAGACCCAGTACTTC. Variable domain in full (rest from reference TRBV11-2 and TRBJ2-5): EAGVAQSPRYKIIEKRQSVAFWCNPISGHATLYWYQQILGQGPKLLIQFQNNGVVDDSQLPKDRFSAERLKGVDSTLKIQPAKLEDSAVYLCASSEGQGPWETQYFGPGTRLLVL.

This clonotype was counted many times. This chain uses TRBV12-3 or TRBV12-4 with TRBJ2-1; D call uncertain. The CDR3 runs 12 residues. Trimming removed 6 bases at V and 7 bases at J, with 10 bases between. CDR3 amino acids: CASSSLGNEQFF. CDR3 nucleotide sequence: TGTGCCAGCAGCTCCCTAGGAAATGAGCAGTTCTTC.

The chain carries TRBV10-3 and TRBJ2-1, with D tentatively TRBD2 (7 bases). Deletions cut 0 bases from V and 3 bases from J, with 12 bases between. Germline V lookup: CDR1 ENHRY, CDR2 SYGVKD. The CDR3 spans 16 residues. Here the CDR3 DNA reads TGTGCCATCAGTGAGTCGGGCGGGGGCCACTACAATGAGCAGTTCTTC. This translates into CAISESGGGHYNEQFF.

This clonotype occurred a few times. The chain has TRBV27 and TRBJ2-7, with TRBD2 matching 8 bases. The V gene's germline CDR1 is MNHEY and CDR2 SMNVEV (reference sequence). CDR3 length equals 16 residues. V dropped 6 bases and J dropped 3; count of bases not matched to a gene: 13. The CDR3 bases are TGTGCCAGCAGGAGAAATCAGCGGGAGCTCCTCTACGAGCAGTACTTC. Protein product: CASRRNQRELLYEQYF.

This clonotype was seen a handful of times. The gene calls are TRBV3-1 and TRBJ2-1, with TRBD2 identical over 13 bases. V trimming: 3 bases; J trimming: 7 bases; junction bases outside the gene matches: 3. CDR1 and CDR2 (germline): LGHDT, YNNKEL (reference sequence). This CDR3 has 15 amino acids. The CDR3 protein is CASSHWTSGSNEQFF. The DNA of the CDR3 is TGTGCCAGCAGCCATTGGACTAGCGGGAGTAATGAGCAGTTCTTC.

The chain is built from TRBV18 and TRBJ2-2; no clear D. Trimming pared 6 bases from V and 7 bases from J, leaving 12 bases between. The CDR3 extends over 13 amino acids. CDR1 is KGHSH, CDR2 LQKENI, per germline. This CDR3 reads CASSLNNGGELFF. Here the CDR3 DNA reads TGTGCCAGCTCGCTGAACAACGGCGGGGAGCTGTTTTTT.

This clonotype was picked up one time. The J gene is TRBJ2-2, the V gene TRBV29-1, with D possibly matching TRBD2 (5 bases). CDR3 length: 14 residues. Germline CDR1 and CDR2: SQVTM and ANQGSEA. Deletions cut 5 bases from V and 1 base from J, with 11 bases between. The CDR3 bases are TGCAGCGTTTTGGAGGACGTGAACACCGGGGAGCTGTTTTTT. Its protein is CSVLEDVNTGELFF.

In nucleotides, the CDR3 is TGTGCCAGCAGCTTGACAGGGGATTTGGAGACCCAGTACTTC. It specifies CASSLTGDLETQYF. The chain is built from TRBV7-2 and TRBJ2-5; 8 bases agree with TRBD1. V lost 3 bases to trimming and J lost 5 bases; unmatched junction nucleotides: 5. This CDR3 spans 14 amino acids. Per germline, CDR1 SGHTA and CDR2 FQGNSA.

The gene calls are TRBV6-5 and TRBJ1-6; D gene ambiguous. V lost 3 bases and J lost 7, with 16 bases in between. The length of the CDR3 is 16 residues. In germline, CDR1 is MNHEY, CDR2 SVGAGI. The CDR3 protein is CASSYYGPRPNSPLHF. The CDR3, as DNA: TGTGCCAGCAGTTATTATGGACCCCGACCCAATTCACCCCTCCACTTT.

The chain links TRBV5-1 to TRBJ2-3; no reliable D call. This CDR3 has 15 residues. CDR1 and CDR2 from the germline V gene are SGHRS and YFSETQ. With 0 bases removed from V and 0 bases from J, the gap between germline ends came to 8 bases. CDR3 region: CASSLEVGSTDTQYF. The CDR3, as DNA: TGCGCCAGCAGCTTGGAGGTTGGCAGCACAGATACGCAGTATTTT.